These 20 T cell receptor beta chains share one sample of origin, sequenced in a study of Tregs in tolerant kidney transplant recipients. TCRdb's copy holds only in-frame clones and misses some; the assay was immunoSEQ multiplex PCR. Among tens of thousands of clones listed, 75% to 95% were seen once. This specimen consisted of Tregs from blood, obtained before the transplant. Source of these receptors: a human donor who received a combined kidney and bone marrow transplant.

This chain connects TRBV9 to TRBJ2-2; 7 bases align to TRBD2. CDR3 size: 14 residues. CDR1 and CDR2 (germline): SGDLS, YYNGEE. V lost 5 bases to trimming and J lost 3 bases; unmatched junction nucleotides: 4. CDR3 protein: CASRLATHTGELFF. As DNA, the CDR3 is TGTGCCAGCAGACTAGCGACACACACCGGGGAGCTGTTTTTT. Supplemented by reference TRBV9 and TRBJ2-2, the full variable domain reads DSGVTQTPKHLITATGQRVTLRCSPRSGDLSVYWYQQSLDQGLQFLIQYYNGEERAKGNILERFSAQQFPDLHSELNLSSLELGDSALYFCASRLATHTGELFFGEGSRLTVL.

The CDR3 region has the DNA TGCGCCAGCAGCCAAGATCGGGGGCTAGCGGGAGTGGAACAGTACTTC. It yields the protein CASSQDRGLAGVEQYF. V and J are TRBV4-3 and TRBJ2-7; 10 nucleotides align to TRBD2. With 0 bases clipped from V and 10 bases from J, the junction kept 12 bases outside the gene matches. Germline V gene sequence: CDR1 LGHNA, CDR2 YSLEER. This CDR3 has 16 residues.

The DNA of the CDR3 is TGCGCCAGCAGCCAAGCCGGGACTAGTGAGGAGACCCAGTACTTC. Translating it yields CASSQAGTSEETQYF. This rearrangement joins TRBV4-1 to TRBJ2-5; 8 bases line up with TRBD2. Trimming at V came to 1 base and at J to 5 bases, leaving 6 bases not matched to a gene. This CDR3 contains 15 residues. Germline V gene data show CDR1 as MGHRA and CDR2 as YSYEKL.

The chain uses TRBV6-5 and TRBJ1-2; 8 bases match TRBD1. This CDR3 contains 13 residues. Looked up from germline, CDR1 is MNHEY and CDR2 is SVGAGI. The V gene end was trimmed by 3 bases and the J gene end by 7 bases; junction bases not matched to a gene: 4. This CDR3 reads CASSYQGAGGYTF. CDR3 nucleotides: TGTGCCAGCAGTTATCAGGGGGCGGGTGGCTACACCTTC.

This chain uses TRBV5-6 with TRBJ1-2, with a weak D call TRBD1 (5 bases). Trimming left V 0 bases short and J 4 bases short, with 13 bases between. This CDR3 is built from 15 residues. CDR1 SGHDT and CDR2 YYEEEE come from the germline V gene. CDR3 coding DNA: TGTGCCAGCAGCTTGGGGGCAGGGAGCAGCTATGGCTACACCTTC. It yields the protein CASSLGAGSSYGYTF.

In its sample, this clone was seen a few times. V and J are TRBV18 and TRBJ1-1; unclear D gene. This CDR3 comprises 13 residues. In germline, CDR1 is KGHSH, CDR2 LQKENI. V was cut by 4 bases and J by 3 bases, with 9 bases left in between. In nucleotides, the CDR3 is TGTGCCAGCTCACGAGGTATCGACACTGAAGCTTTCTTT. Amino acids: CASSRGIDTEAFF. The variable domain in full, completed from reference TRBV18 and TRBJ1-1, reads NAGVMQNPRHLVRRRGQEARLRCSPMKGHSHVYWYRQLPEEGLKFMVYLQKENIIDESGMPKERFSAEFPKEGPSILRIQQVVRGDSAAYFCASSRGIDTEAFFGQGTRLTVV.

CDR3 bases: TGCGCCAGCAGCTTGGCCCCCTTGACAGGGGGAAACATTCAGTACTTC. It yields the protein CASSLAPLTGGNIQYF. This chain uses TRBV5-1 with TRBJ2-4, with 9 bases lining up with TRBD1. V shed 0 bases and J 6 bases; nucleotides not matched to a gene: 7. The germline gives CDR1 SGHRS, CDR2 YFSETQ. The CDR3 is 16 amino acids.

The J gene is TRBJ2-3, the V gene TRBV28; TRBD2 matches at 9 bases. Trimming removed 3 bases from V and 1 base from J; junction bases left unmatched: 5. CDR3 size: 16 residues. The V gene's germline CDR1 is MDHEN and CDR2 SYDVKM. CDR3 nucleotide sequence: TGTGCCAGCAGTTTTAGCGGGAGACGTGGCACAGATACGCAGTATTTT. Translating it yields CASSFSGRRGTDTQYF.

The chain employs TRBV2 and TRBJ2-7; D gene uncertain. The CDR3 is 14 residues long. CDR1 and CDR2 (germline): SNHLY, FYNNEI. V dropped 7 bases and J dropped 0 bases, with 13 bases sitting between them. CDR3 sequence (DNA): TGTGCCAGCAAGTCAGACCGCGCCTCCTACGAGCAGTACTTC. This encodes CASKSDRASYEQYF.

This clone is a singleton in its sample. The rearrangement links TRBV10-2 to TRBJ1-4, with TRBD1 matching 8 bases. The V gene's germline CDR1 is WSHSY and CDR2 SAAADI. V trimming: 4 bases; J trimming: 6 bases; junction bases outside the gene matches: 7. The CDR3 contains 15 residues. CDR3 nucleotides: TGCGCCAGCAGTGGGAGACAGGGGCAAGATGAAAAACTGTTTTTT. It is translated as CASSGRQGQDEKLFF.

The V gene is TRBV2, the J gene TRBJ2-2, with unresolved D. Germline V CDR1 and CDR2: SNHLY, FYNNEI. V was trimmed by 8 bases and J by 6 bases, leaving 16 bases between them. The CDR3 runs 14 residues. CDR3: CASSAGEHAGELFF. CDR3 in DNA: TGTGCCAGCTCGGCAGGAGAGCACGCCGGGGAGCTGTTTTTT.

The V and J genes are TRBV27 and TRBJ2-5; 12 bases agree with TRBD2. The CDR3 totals 16 residues. V gave up 6 bases and J gave up 1 base; unmatched junction bases: 6. CDR1 and CDR2 (germline): MNHEY, SMNVEV (reference sequence). The CDR3 bases are TGTGCCAGCAGCACCGGGACTAGCGGGCTCCAAGAGACCCAGTACTTC. Amino acids: CASSTGTSGLQETQYF.

The genes are TRBV5-4 and TRBJ2-7; TRBD1 agrees at 8 bases. The CDR3 has 15 amino acids. Germline loops: CDR1 SGHNT, CDR2 YYREEE (reference sequence). Trimming took 2 bases from V and 7 from J; bases not matched to a gene: 11. The CDR3 spells CASSLEGQAFREQYF. In nucleotides, the CDR3 is TGTGCCAGCAGCTTAGAGGGACAGGCCTTTAGGGAGCAGTACTTC.

The rearrangement joins TRBV7-8 to TRBJ2-5; tentatively, D is TRBD2 (5 bases). Trimming pared 5 bases from V and 5 bases from J, leaving 12 bases between. This CDR3 is built from 13 residues. Germline values: CDR1 SGHVS, CDR2 FQNEAQ. CDR3 DNA sequence: TGTGCCAGCAGCCCCCGGCGGGTGGAGACCCAGTACTTC. This codes for CASSPRRVETQYF.

The V gene is TRBV28, the J gene TRBJ2-7, with 7 bases that match TRBD2. Germline V gene lookup returns CDR1 MDHEN and CDR2 SYDVKM. CDR3 length: 15 amino acids. With 2 bases clipped from V and 2 bases from J, the junction kept 6 bases outside the gene matches. The CDR3 sequence is CASSLGGSQTYEQYF. CDR3 sequence (DNA): TGTGCCAGCAGTTTAGGCGGGAGCCAGACCTACGAGCAGTACTTC.

The rearrangement joins TRBV6-6 to TRBJ2-7, with D maybe TRBD1 (6 bases). The CDR3 loop spans 14 amino acids. V was cut by 7 bases and J by 3 bases, with 16 bases left in between. Germline V gives CDR1 MNHNY, CDR2 SVGAGI (reference sequence). The CDR3 protein is CASTHRDALYEQYF. For the CDR3, the DNA is TGTGCCAGCACCCACAGGGATGCCCTCTACGAGCAGTACTTC.

The chain couples TRBV5-1 to TRBJ2-5, with a tentative D call TRBD2 (6 bases). The CDR3 loop spans 14 amino acids. CDR1 is SGHRS and CDR2 is YFSETQ in the germline V gene. Trimming stripped 4 bases from V and 4 bases from J, with 14 bases between. Written as DNA, the CDR3 is TGCGCCAGCAGCACCGGGAGTATGGGAGAGACCCAGTACTTC. Amino acids: CASSTGSMGETQYF.

The rearrangement uses TRBV5-4 and TRBJ2-1, with 8 bases lining up with TRBD1. V trimming: 3 bases; J trimming: 4 bases; junction bases outside the gene matches: 9. The CDR3 has 16 residues. Germline-derived CDR1 and CDR2 are SGHNT and YYREEE (reference sequence). Here the CDR3 reads CASSWGTGGGYNEQFF. The CDR3 DNA sequence: TGTGCCAGCAGCTGGGGAACAGGGGGTGGGTACAATGAGCAGTTCTTC.

In nucleotides, the CDR3 is TGTGCCAGCAGCCTAATGACTCCTGGGGCCAACGTCCTGACTTTC. This translates into CASSLMTPGANVLTF. J is TRBJ2-6 and V is TRBV27; D not resolved. Looked up from germline, CDR1 is MNHEY and CDR2 is SMNVEV (reference sequence). CDR3 length equals 15 residues. Trimming stripped 6 bases from V and 2 bases from J, with 11 bases between.

V gene TRBV30 combines with J gene TRBJ2-5, with a tentative D call TRBD2 (5 bases). Germline V gene data show CDR1 as GTSNPN and CDR2 as SVGIG (reference sequence). This CDR3 has 13 residues. V dropped 2 bases and J dropped 3 bases, with 10 bases sitting between them. CDR3 sequence (DNA): TGTGCCTGGAGTCGAGGGCCGAAAGAGACCCAGTACTTC. It is translated as CAWSRGPKETQYF.